This TCR beta chain is drawn from a study of T cell responses to AZD1222 COVID-19 vaccine. The V segment lost 1 base and the J segment 3 bases; nucleotides outside the gene matches: 5. The germline CDR1 and CDR2 sequences are LNHDA and SQIVND (reference sequence). The CDR3 is 15 residues long. Findings and limits, study-wide: Increases in Spike-specific TCR breadth and depth were seen after two AZD1222 doses.

The data were produced by immunoSEQ multiplex PCR, yet TCRdb's version contains in-frame clones alone and is incomplete. The sample lists over 75,000 clones, roughly 87% occurring once. A word on this clone: Its antigen is unidentified.

The sequence was obtained from an adult in good health. The specimen comprised peripheral blood, sampled on day 0 of AZD1222 vaccination. The genes are TRBV19 and TRBJ2-7, with 8 bases identical to TRBD2. The CDR3 bases are TGTGCCAGTAGTATAGGTGGAGCGGGAGTCTACGAGCAGTACTTC. Translating it yields CASSIGGAGVYEQYF.